The next 27 T cell receptor beta chains were all read from a single sample in a study of glioma-infiltrating T cells after dendritic cell vaccination. The time point denotes: after dendritic cell vaccination, including at tumor progression/relapse. Measured with immunoSEQ multiplex PCR; TCRdb has only the in-frame clones, and not every one. Of 100,000 or so clones in the sample, approximately 84% are singletons; the top ten hold approximately 5.5%. Sequencing was performed on blood, taken after dendritic cell vaccination. These receptors were obtained from a human donor with glioblastoma.

The V call is TRBV28, the J call TRBJ1-4; a weak D match, TRBD1 (5 bases). The CDR3 totals 15 residues. The V and J ends lost 5 bases and 0 bases respectively, with 10 bases between them. CDR1 is MDHEN, CDR2 SYDVKM, per germline. This CDR3 reads CASSPPTATNEKLFF. CDR3 sequence (DNA): TGTGCCAGCAGTCCGCCGACAGCAACTAATGAAAAACTGTTTTTT.

This clone has just a few counts. This chain connects TRBV7-6 to TRBJ2-1, with 13 positions matching TRBD2. With 4 bases clipped from V and 9 bases from J, the junction kept 6 bases outside the gene matches. Germline loops: CDR1 SGHVS, CDR2 FNYEAQ. This CDR3 is built from 15 residues. CDR3 sequence reads: CASSWGGTSGTEQFF. As DNA, the CDR3 is TGTGCCAGCAGCTGGGGTGGGACTAGCGGGACTGAGCAGTTCTTC.

V gene TRBV28 combines with J gene TRBJ1-5; D might be TRBD1 (6 bases). CDR1 is MDHEN, CDR2 SYDVKM, per germline. The CDR3 is 12 residues long. Deletions cut 11 bases from V and 9 bases from J, with 17 bases between. As DNA, the CDR3 is TGTGCCGGGCAGAATCCACAGGGGCCCCAGCATTTT. This sequence encodes CAGQNPQGPQHF. The whole variable domain, remainder taken from reference TRBV28 and TRBJ1-5, is DVKVTQSSRYLVKRTGEKVFLECVQDMDHENMFWYRQDPGLGLRLIYFSYDVKMKEKGDIPEGYSVSREKKERFSLILESASTNQTSMYLCAGQNPQGPQHFGDGTRLSIL.

The gene calls are TRBV5-1 and TRBJ2-1, with TRBD1 matching over 10 bases. The junction had 5 bases not matched to a gene; V was cut back by 4 bases and J by 4 bases. The germline V gene has CDR1 SGHRS and CDR2 YFSETQ. The CDR3 extends over 15 amino acids. The CDR3 region has the DNA TGCGCCAGCAGCATCGGACAGGGGGGGTACAATGAGCAGTTCTTC. This sequence encodes CASSIGQGGYNEQFF.

The chain recombines TRBV25-1 with TRBJ2-5, with 7 bases lining up with TRBD2. The CDR3 extends over 15 amino acids. CDR1 is MGHDK, CDR2 SYGVNS, per germline. J was trimmed by 5 bases and V by 3 bases; bases with no gene match: 9. The CDR3 nucleotides are TGTGCCAGCAGTGACCCCCGCGGTAGCGGGGAGACCCAGTACTTC. Translation gives CASSDPRGSGETQYF.

The table lists this clone with a few counts. The chain combines TRBV9 with TRBJ2-3; 8 nucleotides match TRBD2. From germline, CDR1 is SGDLS and CDR2 YYNGEE. The CDR3 is 14 amino acids. V lost 7 bases to trimming and J lost 5 bases; unmatched junction nucleotides: 9. CDR3 coding DNA: TGTGCCAGCTCCCTGACTAGCGCGGGAGATACGCAGTATTTT. Its protein product is CASSLTSAGDTQYF.

V is TRBV7-8 and J is TRBJ1-5, with 7 bases fitting TRBD1. V trimming: 4 bases; J trimming: 0 bases; junction bases outside the gene matches: 15. CDR1 is SGHVS, CDR2 FQNEAQ, per germline. The CDR3 spans 19 residues. This chain's CDR3 is CASSSYRGGGTYSNQPQHF. The DNA of the CDR3 is TGTGCCAGCAGCTCATACAGGGGCGGTGGGACTTATAGCAATCAGCCCCAGCATTTT. Full variable domain (outside the CDR3, taken from reference TRBV7-8 and TRBJ1-5): GAGVSQSPRYKVAKRGQDVALRCDPISGHVSLFWYQQALGQGPEFLTYFQNEAQLDKSGLPSDRFFAERPEGSVSTLKIQRTQQEDSAVYLCASSSYRGGGTYSNQPQHFGDGTRLSIL.

J is TRBJ1-2 and V is TRBV6-1; TRBD1 matches at 11 bases. With 1 base clipped from V and 13 bases from J, the junction kept 8 bases outside the gene matches. The CDR3 is 14 amino acids. The germline gives CDR1 MNHNS, CDR2 SASEGT. CDR3: CASSEVADRGLSTF. CDR3 DNA: TGTGCCAGCAGTGAAGTGGCGGACAGGGGGCTCTCCACCTTC.

The chain joins TRBV2 to TRBJ1-1, with TRBD1 matching 8 bases. This CDR3 region has 16 residues. Trimming at V came to 7 bases and at J to 1 base, leaving 11 bases not matched to a gene. From germline, CDR1 is SNHLY and CDR2 FYNNEI. Written as DNA, the CDR3 is TGTGCCAGCAACACCCCTTCGGACAGGGCGAACACTGAAGCTTTCTTT. Protein sequence: CASNTPSDRANTEAFF.

J is TRBJ2-7 and V is TRBV18; 7 bases align to TRBD2. Germline loops: CDR1 KGHSH, CDR2 LQKENI. V lost 3 bases, J lost 3 bases, and 8 bases stayed unmatched. This CDR3 is built from 15 residues. The CDR3: CASSPSGTGGYEQYF. CDR3 sequence (DNA): TGTGCCAGCTCACCGTCCGGGACGGGGGGCTACGAGCAGTACTTC.

The rearrangement uses TRBV11-1 and TRBJ2-7; TRBD2 might be the D (5 bases). This CDR3 region has 16 residues. Germline CDR1 is SGHAT and CDR2 is FQDESV (reference sequence). V lost 5 bases, J lost 4 bases, and 21 bases lay in between. This CDR3 reads CASSPSYAGLRYEQYF. CDR3 nucleotide sequence: TGTGCCAGCAGCCCCTCTTACGCGGGTTTAAGGTACGAGCAGTACTTC. Full variable domain (rest looked up from reference TRBV11-1 and TRBJ2-7): EAEVAQSPRYKITEKSQAVAFWCDPISGHATLYWYRQILGQGPELLVQFQDESVVDDSQLPKDRFSAERLKGVDSTLKIQPAELGDSAMYLCASSPSYAGLRYEQYFGPGTRLTVT.

The chain joins TRBV19 to TRBJ1-5; D remains unclear. This CDR3 region has 16 residues. Germline assignment: CDR1 LNHDA and CDR2 SQIVND (reference sequence). Trimming cost V 4 bases and J 2 bases, with 15 bases left between them. CDR3 nucleotides: TGTGCCAGTAGTACTTTGAGGCAGTCAGGCAATCAGCCCCAGCATTTT. Protein: CASSTLRQSGNQPQHF.

CDR3 DNA: TGTGCCAGCAGCCCCCGGACTAGCGGGAGTGGGTTCGGCCTACCGGGGGAGCAGTACTTC. This codes for CASSPRTSGSGFGLPGEQYF. The rearrangement uses TRBV9 and TRBJ2-7; TRBD2 matches 13 bases. The CDR3 runs to 20 residues. V dropped 4 bases and J dropped 7; count of bases not matched to a gene: 23. Germline assignment: CDR1 SGDLS and CDR2 YYNGEE.

The V and J genes are TRBV6-5 and TRBJ2-7; 8 nucleotides match TRBD2. Losses at the gene ends were 2 bases for V and 5 bases for J; bases not matched to a gene: 5. The CDR3 loop spans 14 amino acids. Looked up from germline, CDR1 is MNHEY and CDR2 is SVGAGI. The CDR3 loop reads CASSYGGRIDEQYF. The CDR3 DNA sequence: TGTGCCAGCAGTTACGGCGGGAGGATAGACGAGCAGTACTTC.

The chain links TRBV6-5 to TRBJ2-4; no clear D. Germline CDR1 is MNHEY and CDR2 is SVGAGI. The CDR3 spans 15 residues. The V and J ends lost 0 bases and 9 bases respectively, with 15 bases between them. CDR3 sequence: CASSYSGTGIGIQYF. The CDR3, as DNA: TGTGCCAGCAGTTACTCCGGTACGGGTATCGGCATTCAGTACTTC.

The gene calls are TRBV7-8 and TRBJ1-2; 9 bases line up with TRBD1. Unmatched junction bases numbered 5, after V lost 0 bases and J lost 6 bases. Germline assignment: CDR1 SGHVS and CDR2 FQNEAQ. The CDR3 is 15 amino acids. CDR3 nucleotides: TGTGCCAGCAGCTTAGCGGGGACAGGGTTTGATGGCTACACCTTC. It encodes CASSLAGTGFDGYTF.

This chain links TRBV5-1 with TRBJ1-2; D is unclear. This CDR3 has 13 residues. Germline V gene data show CDR1 as SGHRS and CDR2 as YFSETQ. V dropped 3 bases and J dropped 0 bases, with 6 bases sitting between them. The CDR3 loop is CASSSGANYGYTF. In DNA form, the CDR3 reads TGCGCCAGCAGCTCTGGAGCTAACTATGGCTACACCTTC.

The V gene is TRBV18, the J gene TRBJ2-5; 10 nucleotides match TRBD2. The germline V gene has CDR1 KGHSH and CDR2 LQKENI. The V and J ends lost 4 bases and 5 bases, in that order; junction bases with no gene match: 10. The CDR3 runs 16 residues. The CDR3 loop is CASSLFEREGLETQYF. CDR3 nucleotide sequence: TGTGCCAGCTCACTATTCGAGCGGGAGGGCCTGGAGACCCAGTACTTC.

V gene TRBV10-3 combines with J gene TRBJ1-1, with 9 bases matching TRBD1. Germline CDR1 reads ENHRY; CDR2 reads SYGVKD. The V and J ends lost 6 bases and 3 bases, in that order; junction bases with no gene match: 5. The CDR3 runs to 14 residues. The CDR3 DNA follows: TGTGCCATCAGCTCGGGACAGGGCGACACTGAAGCTTTCTTT. It yields the protein CAISSGQGDTEAFF.

This clone was picked up a small number of times. The chain is built from TRBV28 and TRBJ2-7, with unresolved D. Trimming shortened V by 4 bases and J by 3 bases, and 10 bases separated the two germline ends. Per the germline V gene, CDR1 is MDHEN and CDR2 is SYDVKM. CDR3 length: 13 residues. CDR3 DNA: TGTGCCAGCAGTTGTCCCCCTCTCTACGAGCAGTACTTC. This codes for CASSCPPLYEQYF.

The chain couples TRBV30 to TRBJ2-3; 8 bases map to TRBD2. CDR3 length equals 18 residues. Per the germline V gene, CDR1 is GTSNPN and CDR2 is SVGIG (reference sequence). J lost 0 bases, V lost 1 base, and 12 bases had no gene match. CDR3 DNA sequence: TGTGCCTGGAGTGGACCCACAGGACTAGCAGTGAGCACAGATACGCAGTATTTT. Amino acids: CAWSGPTGLAVSTDTQYF. The variable domain in full, with the rest retrieved from reference TRBV30 and TRBJ2-3, is SQTIHQWPATLVQPVGSPLSLECTVEGTSNPNLYWYRQAAGRGLQLLFYSVGIGQISSEVPQNLSASRPQDRQFILSSKKLLLSDSGFYLCAWSGPTGLAVSTDTQYFGPGTRLTVL.

This chain links TRBV5-6 with TRBJ2-1; D is uncertain. The CDR3 is 13 residues long. Germline V gene lookup returns CDR1 SGHDT and CDR2 YYEEEE. With 2 bases removed from V and 7 bases from J, the gap between germline ends came to 10 bases. The CDR3 DNA follows: TGTGCCAGCAGCTTATTTCCCGGGAATGAGCAGTTCTTC. This sequence encodes CASSLFPGNEQFF.

The V and J genes are TRBV30 and TRBJ1-5, with TRBD1 identical over 7 bases. This CDR3 has 13 amino acids. V gave up 3 bases and J gave up 3 bases; unmatched junction bases: 2. The V gene's germline CDR1 is GTSNPN and CDR2 SVGIG (reference sequence). The CDR3 region is CAWSTGVNQPQHF. The CDR3 nucleotides are TGTGCCTGGAGCACAGGGGTCAATCAGCCCCAGCATTTT.

The CDR3 is CASSDFVGASQPQHF. CDR3 nucleotide sequence: TGTGCCAGCAGTGATTTCGTGGGGGCTAGCCAGCCCCAGCATTTT. This chain connects TRBV2 to TRBJ1-5; D possibly corresponds to TRBD1 (6 bases). Trimming stripped 3 bases from V and 7 bases from J, with 16 bases between. In germline, CDR1 is SNHLY, CDR2 FYNNEI. The length of the CDR3 is 15 residues.

V and J are TRBV7-9 and TRBJ2-7; D unresolved. V lost 6 bases, J lost 7 bases, and 13 bases lay in between. Germline CDR1 is SEHNR and CDR2 is FQNEAQ (reference sequence). The CDR3 is 12 amino acids. CDR3 amino acids: CASSPRHGEQYF. In DNA form, the CDR3 reads TGTGCCAGCAGTCCAAGACATGGAGAGCAGTACTTC.

This clone has just one count. The CDR3 spells CASSVTGENTEAFF. CDR3 coding DNA: TGTGCCAGTAGTGTCACGGGGGAGAACACTGAAGCTTTCTTT. This rearrangement joins TRBV19 to TRBJ1-1, with D tentatively TRBD1 (5 bases). The CDR3 extends over 14 amino acids. In germline, CDR1 is LNHDA, CDR2 SQIVND (reference sequence). Trimming removed 5 bases from V and 1 base from J, with 11 bases in between.

The chain recombines TRBV7-9 with TRBJ2-1, with 8 bases matching TRBD2. Germline V gene data show CDR1 as SEHNR and CDR2 as FQNEAQ (reference sequence). This CDR3 region has 14 residues. V lost 3 bases, J lost 8 bases, and 6 bases stayed unmatched. The CDR3 bases are TGTGCCAGCAGCTTGACGGGAGGGGGGGATGAGCAGTTCTTC. Its translation: CASSLTGGGDEQFF.